The 13 T cell receptor beta chains in this list originate from one sample, sequenced in a study of blood T cell repertoires in COVID-19. TCRdb keeps only in-frame clones here, not all; method: immunoSEQ multiplex PCR. The table records about 250,000 clones, 65% to 90% of them present only once. The sample comprised PBMCs or T cells enriched from blood (not recorded which). These TCRs come from a woman between 45 and 60 years old with acute COVID-19.

The chain uses TRBV18 and TRBJ2-2, with no clear D. The CDR3 sequence is 14 residues long. Germline CDR1 and CDR2: KGHSH and LQKENI. The V gene lost 3 bases and the J gene lost 3 bases, with 8 bases spanning the gap. The CDR3 here is CASSPWSDTGELFF. CDR3 coding DNA: TGTGCCAGCTCACCGTGGAGCGACACCGGGGAGCTGTTTTTT.

This chain uses TRBV7-2 with TRBJ2-7; TRBD1 agrees at 10 bases. The CDR3 is 13 residues long. With 5 bases clipped from V and 6 bases from J, the junction kept 4 bases outside the gene matches. Germline CDR1 reads SGHTA; CDR2 reads FQGNSA. CDR3 protein: CASSRDRGGEQYF. The CDR3 DNA reads TGTGCCAGCAGCCGGGACAGGGGTGGCGAGCAGTACTTC.

The chain uses TRBV7-6 and TRBJ2-7, with D tentatively TRBD1 (6 bases). The length of the CDR3 is 15 residues. Deletions cut 3 bases from V and 2 bases from J, with 14 bases between. Germline-derived CDR1 and CDR2 are SGHVS and FNYEAQ. The DNA for the CDR3 is TGTGCCAGCAGCTTGGGGCAGACAGGTCCCTACGAGCAGTACTTC. Translation: CASSLGQTGPYEQYF.

This clone was seen a single time. The rearrangement joins TRBV6-5 to TRBJ1-5; a possible D gene is TRBD1 (6 bases). The germline V gene encodes CDR1 MNHEY and CDR2 SVGAGI. V lost 4 bases and J 5 bases, leaving 12 bases between the germline ends. This CDR3 region has 14 residues. The CDR3 region is CASSSGTRDQPQHF. The CDR3 bases are TGTGCCAGCAGTTCCGGGACAAGGGATCAGCCCCAGCATTTT.

The chain uses TRBV2 and TRBJ2-7, with TRBD1 matching over 9 bases. In germline, CDR1 is SNHLY, CDR2 FYNNEI. V was pared by 4 bases and J by 11 bases, with 6 bases of the junction left unmatched. This CDR3 spans 12 amino acids. This chain's CDR3 is CASSVGDRAEYF. The CDR3 DNA sequence: TGTGCCAGCAGTGTTGGGGACAGGGCGGAGTACTTC.

The chain recombines TRBV19 with TRBJ1-2; weak D call: TRBD1 (6 bases). CDR3 length: 15 residues. Trimming left V 6 bases short and J 4 bases short, with 18 bases between. Per germline, CDR1 LNHDA and CDR2 SQIVND (reference sequence). The chain's CDR3 is CASRPGQRGGYGYTF. As DNA, the CDR3 is TGTGCCAGTAGACCGGGACAACGTGGGGGCTATGGCTACACCTTC.

The chain is built from TRBV4-3 and TRBJ1-4; D unresolved. V lost 1 base, J lost 7 bases, and 10 bases lay in between. Germline V gene data show CDR1 as LGHNA and CDR2 as YSLEER. The CDR3 extends over 14 amino acids. The CDR3: CASSQGFLREKLFF. The CDR3 bases are TGCGCCAGCAGCCAAGGATTCTTGCGTGAAAAACTGTTTTTT.

This clone was detected only a few times. The chain links TRBV4-3 to TRBJ2-7, with TRBD2 matching over 12 bases. The ends lost 2 bases at V and 2 bases at J; junction bases unmatched: 4. The CDR3 runs 16 residues. From germline, CDR1 is LGHNA and CDR2 YSLEER. The CDR3 nucleotides are TGCGCCAGCAGCCAATCTACTAGCGGGGGGCCCTACGAGCAGTACTTC. Translation gives CASSQSTSGGPYEQYF.

The chain couples TRBV10-2 to TRBJ2-7, with TRBD1 as a possible D gene (5 bases). The V end was cut by 7 bases, the J end by 6 bases, with 16 bases between. This CDR3 contains 13 residues. CDR1 and CDR2 (germline): WSHSY, SAAADI. The CDR3 DNA sequence: TGCGCCAGCAAAGGGGCCGCATTAGGCGAGCAGTACTTC. Translation gives CASKGAALGEQYF.

The chain is built from TRBV5-1 and TRBJ2-7, with TRBD2 identical over 12 bases. CDR3 length: 18 residues. Trimming removed 1 base from V and 1 base from J; junction bases left unmatched: 9. The germline CDR1 and CDR2 sequences are SGHRS and YFSETQ. CDR3 in DNA: TGCGCCAGCAGCTTGAAGTCTAGCGGGGGGGCCATATCCTACGAGCAGTACTTC. Encoded protein: CASSLKSSGGAISYEQYF.

This chain uses TRBV5-1 with TRBJ1-1; tentatively, D is TRBD1 (6 bases). CDR3 size: 18 residues. V was cut by 4 bases and J by 6 bases, with 28 bases left in between. The germline V gene encodes CDR1 SGHRS and CDR2 YFSETQ. CDR3 region: CASSQQPAALYRAAEAFF. The CDR3 DNA reads as TGCGCCAGCAGCCAACAGCCCGCAGCCCTTTACAGGGCAGCTGAAGCTTTCTTT.

This clone occurred a few times. The gene calls are TRBV7-9 and TRBJ2-2; TRBD1 matches at 9 bases. V lost 10 bases, J lost 4 bases, and 10 bases stayed unmatched. This CDR3 contains 15 residues. In germline, CDR1 is SEHNR, CDR2 FQNEAQ (reference sequence). The CDR3 region is CATTPGQGPTGELFF. The CDR3 DNA is TGTGCCACCACTCCGGGACAGGGCCCCACCGGGGAGCTGTTTTTT.

The chain links TRBV5-1 to TRBJ1-2; D possibly corresponds to TRBD1 (6 bases). Germline CDR1 SGHRS, CDR2 YFSETQ. CDR3 size: 12 residues. Between the trimmed V and J ends, which lost 0 bases and 13 bases, there was a span of 13 bases. CDR3 amino acids: CASSLAWGLLTF. CDR3 DNA: TGCGCCAGCAGCTTGGCCTGGGGGCTTCTCACCTTC.